This TCR beta chain emerged from a study of blood T cell repertoires in COVID-19. Background on the study: The study drew acute and convalescent COVID-19 samples from the United States, Italy and Spain.

To note about this clone: Other DNA sequences of this sample code for an identical CDR3.

Participant ages covered roughly 18 to 90 years across 24 US areas. Participants reported their clinical history, and cohort assignment relied on those reports. It was within 2 weeks before study entry that exposed participants met a COVID-19 case. The CDR3 runs to 12 residues. In germline, CDR1 is LNHDA, CDR2 SQIVND (reference sequence). V dropped 6 bases and J dropped 5 bases, with 10 bases sitting between them. The table came from immunoSEQ multiplex PCR; TCRdb's copy has only in-frame clones and leaves some out. The sample contains more than 300,000 clones, roughly 90% of which appear only once. This TCR was sampled from a woman aged 40-49 years who had been exposed to COVID-19. The genes are TRBV19 and TRBJ1-1; maybe TRBD1 (5 bases). Sequenced input: PBMCs or T cells enriched from blood (not recorded which). CDR3 sequence: CASSPGRTEAFF. The CDR3 DNA reads TGTGCCAGTAGCCCAGGGCGGACTGAAGCTTTCTTT.